Below are 18 T cell receptor beta chains sequenced from a single sample in a study of control samples from healthy donors and cancer patients (dated by TCRdb to 2020 to 2022). The library relied on the immunoSEQ multiplex PCR assay. In its TCRdb copy, this immuneACCESS table keeps in-frame sequences only and misses some clones. Where compared with another copy, unresolved V genes explain less than half of these, and the others have no known cause. In this sample the table shows about 160,000 clones, about 93% of which occur a single time. The ten largest account for 4.1% of the sample. Material: blood. These receptor sequences come from a woman aged 55-75 years in good health.

The chain employs TRBV9 and TRBJ1-3; the match to TRBD1 covers 7 bases. Germline CDR1 is SGDLS and CDR2 is YYNGEE. This CDR3 is 16 amino acids long. V dropped 4 bases and J dropped 0; count of bases not matched to a gene: 7. As DNA, the CDR3 is TGTGCCAGCAGCCCCGGGGACAGAAGCTCTGGAAACACCATATATTTT. It translates to CASSPGDRSSGNTIYF.

This chain links TRBV7-2 with TRBJ1-2, with 12 positions matching TRBD1. V gave up 3 bases and J gave up 4 bases; unmatched junction bases: 3. Germline-derived CDR1 and CDR2 are SGHTA and FQGNSA. The CDR3 is 15 residues long. The CDR3 is CASSLGQGAGYGYTF. CDR3 bases: TGTGCCAGCAGCTTGGGACAGGGGGCAGGCTATGGCTACACCTTC.

V and J are TRBV10-2 and TRBJ1-3; D is undetermined. The length of the CDR3 is 15 residues. Germline CDR1 is WSHSY and CDR2 is SAAADI. V lost 8 bases and J 2 bases, leaving 16 bases between the germline ends. CDR3 DNA: TGCGCCAGCGCAGCCGAGGACGCACCTGGAAACACCATATATTTT. The encoded protein is CASAAEDAPGNTIYF.

The CDR3 nucleotides read TGTGCCAGCAGTTACTCGAGGACAGGGCTTTCCGAGCAGTACTTC. Translating gives CASSYSRTGLSEQYF. The gene calls are TRBV6-5 and TRBJ2-7, with 8 nucleotides matching TRBD1. V lost 0 bases and J lost 6; bases outside the gene matches: 7. Per the germline V gene, CDR1 is MNHEY and CDR2 is SVGAGI. CDR3 length equals 15 residues.

The chain carries TRBV28 and TRBJ1-1, with 12 positions matching TRBD1. The CDR3 extends over 15 amino acids. Germline values: CDR1 MDHEN, CDR2 SYDVKM. The V and J ends lost 5 bases and 4 bases, in that order; junction bases with no gene match: 5. The chain's CDR3 is CASSGGQGARTEAFF. For the CDR3, the DNA is TGTGCCAGCAGTGGGGGACAGGGGGCGCGCACTGAAGCTTTCTTT.

The chain has TRBV7-9 and TRBJ1-3; 9 bases map to TRBD1. V lost 6 bases and J lost 6; bases outside the gene matches: 9. CDR1 is SEHNR and CDR2 is FQNEAQ in the germline V gene (reference sequence). The CDR3 covers 15 residues. CDR3 nucleotide sequence: TGTGCCAGCAGTTGGACAGGGGTTGCTGAAAACACCATATATTTT. As protein: CASSWTGVAENTIYF.

This clone was picked up a small number of times. The rearrangement links TRBV30 to TRBJ2-1; perhaps D is TRBD1 or TRBD2 (6 bases each). CDR3 length: 15 amino acids. Trimming pared 5 bases from V and 5 bases from J, leaving 19 bases between. The germline gives CDR1 GTSNPN, CDR2 SVGIG (reference sequence). The CDR3 is CAWGDLGARNNEQFF. CDR3 bases: TGTGCCTGGGGGGACTTGGGGGCGCGCAACAATGAGCAGTTCTTC.

The V gene is TRBV28, the J gene TRBJ1-2, with TRBD1 as a possible D gene (5 bases). Germline V gene lookup returns CDR1 MDHEN and CDR2 SYDVKM. The CDR3 covers 15 residues. V was shortened by 7 bases and J by 4 bases, with 19 bases between the two germline ends. This CDR3 is CASTLGGAAIYGYTF. Here the CDR3 DNA reads TGTGCCAGCACCCTGGGAGGGGCAGCAATCTATGGCTACACCTTC.

This chain joins TRBV7-2 and TRBJ2-3, with a weak D call TRBD1 (5 bases). Germline CDR1 SGHTA, CDR2 FQGNSA. The V gene lost 4 bases and the J gene lost 4 bases, with 15 bases spanning the gap. The CDR3 is made up of 15 amino acids. The chain's CDR3 is CASSSQGTGADTQYF. The CDR3 bases are TGTGCCAGCAGCTCCCAGGGCACGGGCGCAGATACGCAGTATTTT.

The J gene is TRBJ1-2, the V gene TRBV6-5; a possible D gene is TRBD1 (6 bases). Trimming took 0 bases from V and 8 from J, leaving 19 bases between them. The germline V gene has CDR1 MNHEY and CDR2 SVGAGI. The CDR3 totals 16 residues. As DNA, the CDR3 is TGTGCCAGCAGTTACTCGATTCAGAGGGGGATCGGGGGCTACACCTTC. Its protein product is CASSYSIQRGIGGYTF.

The rearrangement joins TRBV4-2 to TRBJ2-1, with D hard to call. Trimming shortened V by 0 bases and J by 0 bases, and 12 bases separated the two germline ends. The CDR3 sequence is 17 residues long. The V gene's germline CDR1 is LGHNA and CDR2 YNFKEQ. The CDR3 region has the DNA TGTGCCAGCAGCCAAGAGCCCCTGGCAGCCTCCTACAATGAGCAGTTCTTC. Translated, it gives CASSQEPLAASYNEQFF.

In this sample, this clone turned up once. The chain recombines TRBV7-8 with TRBJ1-5; no reliable D call. The CDR3 runs 12 residues. V was shortened by 5 bases and J by 3 bases, with 5 bases between the two germline ends. Germline lookup yields CDR1 SGHVS and CDR2 FQNEAQ. The CDR3 coding sequence is TGTGCCAGCAGCGGGGACAATCAGCCCCAGCATTTT. It specifies CASSGDNQPQHF.

The V and J genes are TRBV7-2 and TRBJ2-1; possible D gene TRBD2, 6 bases. Trimming removed 4 bases at V and 5 bases at J, with 9 bases between. The CDR3 runs to 13 residues. Germline loops: CDR1 SGHTA, CDR2 FQGNSA. The CDR3: CASSSAGHNEQFF. For the CDR3, the DNA is TGTGCCAGCAGCTCAGCGGGTCACAATGAGCAGTTCTTC.

The chain couples TRBV10-3 to TRBJ1-3; 9 bases line up with TRBD1. Germline V gives CDR1 ENHRY, CDR2 SYGVKD. The CDR3 is 16 residues long. The V gene end was trimmed by 6 bases and the J gene end by 2 bases; junction bases not matched to a gene: 8. CDR3 nucleotide sequence: TGTGCCATCAGCGGCGGGACAGGGAACGCTGGAAACACCATATATTTT. Translated: CAISGGTGNAGNTIYF.

The genes are TRBV19 and TRBJ1-2; D is uncertain. Germline assignment: CDR1 LNHDA and CDR2 SQIVND (reference sequence). The CDR3 length is 12 residues. The V gene lost 7 bases and the J gene lost 4 bases, with 10 bases spanning the gap. CDR3 bases: TGTGCCAGTATGGCCCCAATCTATGGCTACACCTTC. Its protein product is CASMAPIYGYTF.

CDR3 sequence (DNA): TGTGCCAGCAGCCCTTACACCTCCTACGAGCAGTACTTC. Protein: CASSPYTSYEQYF. The chain is built from TRBV7-2 and TRBJ2-7; D gene ambiguous. The V and J ends lost 5 bases and 0 bases respectively, with 8 bases between them. Germline V lookup: CDR1 SGHTA, CDR2 FQGNSA. This CDR3 region has 13 residues.

In this sample, this clone turned up a few times. The genes are TRBV10-3 and TRBJ1-5; 8 bases align to TRBD1. J lost 3 bases, V lost 8 bases, and 9 bases had no gene match. The CDR3 is made up of 15 amino acids. CDR1 ENHRY and CDR2 SYGVKD come from the germline V gene. The CDR3: CAISADRVPNQPQHF. CDR3 DNA sequence: TGTGCCATCTCTGCGGACAGGGTCCCCAATCAGCCCCAGCATTTT.

The V call is TRBV28, the J call TRBJ1-3, with 7 bases fitting TRBD1. The germline CDR1 and CDR2 sequences are MDHEN and SYDVKM. The CDR3 totals 14 residues. Trimming removed 6 bases from V and 3 bases from J; junction bases left unmatched: 5. CDR3: CASSPTGVGNTIYF. The DNA for the CDR3 is TGTGCCAGCAGCCCAACAGGGGTTGGAAACACCATATATTTT.